Listed below are T cell receptor beta chains from one sample, sequenced in a study of cytomegalovirus exposure and HLA in healthy donors. Sequencing used immunoSEQ multiplex PCR; TCRdb keeps in-frame clones, though not all of them. Of fewer than 250,000 clones listed, about 83% are singletons. The specimen was PBMCs. These TCRs come from a woman between 45 and 60 years old in good health and CMV-seropositive. CDR3s include the opening cysteine and the closing phenylalanine or tryptophan. The D gene is left open where the match is weak. Rows may omit the clone size; those that give it use once, few, many or a size class.

V	D	size	J	CDR3	DNA
TRBV12-5	TRBD1	NA	TRBJ2-2	CASGSWDRLTTGELFF	TGTGCTAGTGGTTCTTGGGACAGACTAACCACCGGGGAGCTGTTTTTT
TRBV4-2	NA	few	TRBJ1-3	CASTAFGSGNTIYF	TGTGCCAGCACCGCCTTCGGGTCTGGAAACACCATATATTTT
TRBV5-5	NA	NA	TRBJ2-3	CASSYRTNTDTQYF	TGTGCCAGCAGCTACAGGACGAACACAGATACGCAGTATTTT
TRBV27	NA	NA	TRBJ2-3	CASSRVSTDTQYF	TGTGCCAGCAGTCGCGTAAGCACAGATACGCAGTATTTT
TRBV5-1	TRBD1	NA	TRBJ1-1	CASSWGTELGRNTEAFF	TGCGCCAGCAGCTGGGGGACAGAGCTGGGGAGGAACACTGAAGCTTTCTTT
TRBV7-2	TRBD1	NA	TRBJ1-2	CASSLGDDRGRGYTF	TGTGCCAGCAGCTTAGGTGACGACAGGGGTAGAGGCTACACCTTC
TRBV10-3	TRBD1	NA	TRBJ1-1	CAISDQTGTTEAFF	TGTGCCATCAGTGACCAGACAGGGACCACTGAAGCTTTCTTT
TRBV2	TRBD2	NA	TRBJ2-3	CASSGLAGPSTDTQYF	TGTGCCAGCAGTGGGTTAGCGGGGCCTAGCACAGATACGCAGTATTTT
TRBV9	TRBD1	once	TRBJ1-4	CASSKGTADNEKLFF	TGTGCCAGCAGCAAAGGGACAGCAGATAATGAAAAACTGTTTTTT
TRBV7-3	NA	NA	TRBJ2-1	CASSLIRGHEQFF	TGTGCCAGCAGCTTAATCAGGGGACATGAGCAGTTCTTC
TRBV6-5	NA	NA	TRBJ1-2	CASSYSISPPNYGYTF	TGTGCCAGCAGTTACTCGATCAGTCCGCCTAACTATGGCTACACCTTC
TRBV6-5	NA	few	TRBJ1-5	CASSLMDRLNQPQHF	TGTGCCAGCAGCCTGATGGACAGACTCAATCAGCCCCAGCATTTT
TRBV6-6	NA	NA	TRBJ2-1	CASSYGRGQSEQFF	TGTGCCAGCAGTTACGGCCGGGGTCAAAGTGAGCAGTTCTTC
TRBV28	NA	NA	TRBJ1-1	CASSFTGGRTEAFF	TGTGCCAGCAGTTTTACTGGGGGCCGGACTGAAGCTTTCTTT
TRBV2	TRBD1	NA	TRBJ1-1	CASKGGPTVGTEAFF	TGTGCCAGCAAAGGGGGCCCTACGGTAGGGACTGAAGCTTTCTTT
TRBV5-4	NA	NA	TRBJ2-3	CASSLQGISTDTQYF	TGTGCCAGCAGCCTACAGGGAATTAGCACAGATACGCAGTATTTT
TRBV7-8	TRBD1	NA	TRBJ1-4	CASSSQGPTNEKLFF	TGTGCCAGCAGCTCACAGGGGCCAACTAATGAAAAACTGTTTTTT
TRBV11-2	NA	NA	TRBJ2-5	CASSLDRETQYF	TGTGCCAGCAGCTTAGATAGAGAGACCCAGTACTTC
TRBV9	NA	NA	TRBJ1-1	CASSVVGGMNTEAFF	TGTGCCAGCAGCGTAGTGGGGGGAATGAACACTGAAGCTTTCTTT
TRBV12-2	NA	NA	TRBJ1-5	CASRPLQGSSNQPQHF	TGTGCAAGTCGCCCGCTGCAGGGAAGTAGCAATCAGCCCCAGCATTTT
TRBV11-2	NA	NA	TRBJ1-1	CASSPSPDTDTEAFF	TGTGCCAGCAGCCCCTCCCCGGACACGGACACTGAAGCTTTCTTT
TRBV5-1	TRBD2	NA	TRBJ2-3	CASSSSGGASTDTQYF	TGCGCCAGCAGCTCTAGCGGGGGGGCTAGCACAGATACGCAGTATTTT
TRBV7-9	TRBD1	NA	TRBJ1-4	CATKTGFNEKLFF	TGTGCCACCAAGACAGGGTTTAATGAAAAACTGTTTTTT
TRBV18	NA	NA	TRBJ1-2	CASSPAPGYGYTF	TGTGCCAGCTCACCCGCGCCAGGGTATGGCTACACCTTC
TRBV6-5	TRBD1	few	TRBJ1-1	CASSRYGTVNTEAFF	TGTGCCAGCAGCCGCTACGGGACAGTAAACACTGAAGCTTTCTTT
TRBV4-1	NA	NA	TRBJ2-7	CASSQGFGEDSREQYF	TGCGCCAGCAGCCAAGGGTTCGGGGAGGACTCGAGGGAGCAGTACTTC
TRBV10-1	NA	NA	TRBJ2-3	CASSESVGAGPDTQYF	TGCGCCAGCAGTGAGTCGGTGGGGGCAGGGCCAGATACGCAGTATTTT
TRBV7-6	NA	once	TRBJ2-2	CASSLVSGETGELFF	TGTGCCAGCAGCTTAGTCTCAGGGGAGACCGGGGAGCTGTTTTTT
TRBV12-5	NA	NA	TRBJ1-1	CASGALTGTEAFF	TGTGCTAGTGGTGCCCTGACAGGAACTGAAGCTTTCTTT
TRBV6-1	NA	NA	TRBJ2-3	CASSRNGGQTDTQYF	TGTGCCAGCAGCCGTAACGGGGGTCAGACAGATACGCAGTATTTT
TRBV4-1	TRBD1	NA	TRBJ2-7	CASSQGQGAQYEQYF	TGCGCCAGCAGCCAAGGACAGGGGGCGCAGTACGAGCAGTACTTC
TRBV5-1	TRBD1	once	TRBJ2-1	CASQRRQGANEQFF	TGCGCCAGCCAGCGCCGACAGGGGGCCAATGAGCAGTTCTTC
TRBV27	TRBD1	NA	TRBJ1-1	CASSARQGLNTEAFF	TGTGCCAGCAGTGCCCGACAGGGGTTGAACACTGAAGCTTTCTTT
TRBV29-1	NA	NA	TRBJ2-3	CSGRTSTDTQYF	TGCAGCGGTCGGACTAGCACAGATACGCAGTATTTT
TRBV5-8	TRBD2	NA	TRBJ2-5	CASSLAGAAGEQYF	TGTGCCAGCAGCTTGGCTGGGGCTGCGGGGGAGCAGTACTTC
TRBV2	TRBD1	NA	TRBJ1-2	CASSSDRGGGYTF	TGTGCCAGCAGTTCTGACAGGGGAGGTGGCTACACCTTC
TRBV7-2	NA	NA	TRBJ1-2	CASSPRQLANYGYTF	TGTGCCAGCAGCCCAAGACAGTTAGCTAACTATGGCTACACCTTC
TRBV18	TRBD1	NA	TRBJ1-4	CASSRTGTGLNEKLFF	TGTGCCAGCTCAAGAACCGGGACAGGGCTTAATGAAAAACTGTTTTTT
TRBV25-1	NA	NA	TRBJ1-1	CASSEPTGRGAEAFF	TGTGCCAGCAGTGAACCTACGGGGAGGGGCGCTGAAGCTTTCTTT